One sample yielded the 18 T cell receptor beta chains listed below, sequenced in a study of metastatic and nonmetastatic thyroid tumors. Patients underwent thyroid surgery, and none had received any treatment before it. TCRdb reanalyzed the PCR reads via MiXCR. The sample consists of 15,000 to 20,000 clones, about 33% of them appearing once. The sample was tumor tissue. Every receptor here comes from a male donor with papillary thyroid cancer or a benign thyroid nodule (not recorded which). Some clones in this sample may be carry-over from other donors' samples.

The V gene is TRBV2, the J gene TRBJ2-5; maybe TRBD1 (6 bases). The ends were cut back, 6 bases at V and 4 bases at J, with 15 bases in the middle. CDR3 size: 14 residues. Germline CDR1 reads SNHLY; CDR2 reads FYNNEI. The CDR3 coding sequence is TGTGCCAGCAGCCAAGTGCAGGGGCGAGAGACCCAGTACTTC. It is translated as CASSQVQGRETQYF.

This clone was seen many times. This chain links TRBV29-1 with TRBJ1-1; no definite D call. Germline V gives CDR1 SQVTM, CDR2 ANQGSEA. Trimming cost V 3 bases and J 1 base, with 12 bases left between them. This CDR3 is 14 amino acids long. The CDR3 spells CSVDLQHQNTEAFF. The CDR3 DNA reads as TGCAGCGTTGATCTACAGCATCAGAACACTGAAGCTTTCTTT.

The chain couples TRBV20-1 to TRBJ2-7; no definite D call. From germline, CDR1 is DFQATT and CDR2 SNEGSKA (reference sequence). The ends were cut back, 6 bases at V and 3 bases at J, with 6 bases in the middle. The CDR3 is made up of 10 amino acids. DNA for the CDR3: TGCAGTGCAATCGACTACGAGCAGTACTTC. Its protein is CSAIDYEQYF.

This chain's CDR3 is CATSDFDGATDTQYF. The CDR3 DNA is TGTGCCACCAGTGATTTCGACGGGGCGACAGATACGCAGTATTTT. The J gene is TRBJ2-3, the V gene TRBV24-1, with D possibly called TRBD1 or TRBD2 (5 bases each). Trimming took 1 base from V and 3 from J, leaving 10 bases between them. This CDR3 spans 15 amino acids. Germline V lookup: CDR1 KGHDR, CDR2 SFDVKD.

This clone was seen at least ten times. The V gene is TRBV30, the J gene TRBJ2-7; 11 positions match TRBD2. The CDR3 has 16 amino acids. CDR1 and CDR2 from the germline V gene are GTSNPN and SVGIG (reference sequence). CDR3 amino acids: CARLAGSTLGSYEQYF. DNA of the CDR3: TGTGCTAGACTAGCGGGATCCACTCTGGGGTCCTACGAGCAGTACTTC.

V and J are TRBV30 and TRBJ2-7, with no clear D. The germline V gene has CDR1 GTSNPN and CDR2 SVGIG (reference sequence). V was shortened by 0 bases and J by 5 bases, with 2 bases between the two germline ends. This CDR3 has 10 residues. The CDR3 is CAWSVNEQYF. As DNA, the CDR3 is TGTGCCTGGAGTGTAAACGAGCAGTACTTC.

This sequence joins TRBV5-1 and TRBJ2-7; TRBD2 matches at 8 bases. V shed 3 bases and J 6 bases; nucleotides not matched to a gene: 14. The CDR3 runs 16 residues. From germline, CDR1 is SGHRS and CDR2 YFSETQ. In nucleotides, the CDR3 is TGCGCCAGCAGCTCCCGGACTAGCTGGAGTTCGTTCGAGCAGTACTTC. Translating it yields CASSSRTSWSSFEQYF.

This clone occurred a few times. The rearrangement joins TRBV27 to TRBJ1-4; 9 nucleotides align to TRBD1. With 5 bases clipped from V and 2 bases from J, the junction kept 12 bases outside the gene matches. The germline gives CDR1 MNHEY, CDR2 SMNVEV (reference sequence). The CDR3 spans 18 residues. The CDR3 DNA reads as TGTGCCAGCAGTCTACGTCCCGGGACAGGGCTTACTAATGAAAAACTGTTTTTT. Protein product: CASSLRPGTGLTNEKLFF. Looking up the rest from reference TRBV27 and TRBJ1-4 gives the full variable domain: EAQVTQNPRYLITVTGKKLTVTCSQNMNHEYMSWYRQDPGLGLRQIYYSMNVEVTDKGDVPEGYKVSRKEKRNFPLILESPSPNQTSLYFCASSLRPGTGLTNEKLFFGSGTQLSVL.

J is TRBJ2-4 and V is TRBV5-4; D is possibly TRBD1 or TRBD2 (5 bases each). Trimming took off 1 base at V and 7 bases at J, with 15 bases between the two ends. Looked up from germline, CDR1 is SGHNT and CDR2 is YYREEE (reference sequence). The CDR3 is 15 residues long. The CDR3 is CASSLSRGQRNIQYF. DNA of the CDR3: TGTGCCAGCAGCTTGTCGAGGGGTCAGAGGAACATTCAGTACTTC.

This clone was picked up a small number of times. The chain links TRBV20-1 to TRBJ2-1; D might be TRBD1 (6 bases). The CDR3 loop spans 13 amino acids. Germline CDR1 is DFQATT and CDR2 is SNEGSKA (reference sequence). The ends were cut back, 7 bases at V and 0 bases at J, with 10 bases in the middle. CDR3 in DNA: TGCAGTGGTGGACAGAGCTCCTACAATGAGCAGTTCTTC. Its protein is CSGGQSSYNEQFF.

About this clone: A clone one base away is much larger, so this may be a read error. The DNA for the CDR3 is TGTGCCAGCAGTTATAGTGGGGGGGCCACGGATACGCAGTATTTT. This codes for CASSYSGGATDTQYF. The V call is TRBV6-6, the J call TRBJ2-3, with D possibly matching TRBD2 (7 bases). Germline V CDR1 and CDR2: MNHNY, SVGAGI (reference sequence). Trimming stripped 3 bases from V and 6 bases from J, with 16 bases between. This CDR3 comprises 15 residues.

A few counts support this clone. The rearrangement joins TRBV12-3 or TRBV12-4 to TRBJ1-2, with TRBD1 identical over 9 bases. The CDR3 covers 15 residues. J was trimmed by 8 bases and V by 1 base; bases with no gene match: 8. The CDR3 reads CASSLVVTGGEGYTF. In nucleotides, the CDR3 is TGTGCCAGCAGTTTAGTAGTGACAGGGGGTGAGGGCTACACCTTC.

This chain connects TRBV11-3 to TRBJ1-1; tentative D call: TRBD1 (6 bases). CDR1 and CDR2 (germline): SGHNT, YENEEA. Trimming stripped 5 bases from V and 10 bases from J, with 14 bases between. This CDR3 has 12 residues. As DNA, the CDR3 is TGTGCCAGCAGCCAAGAACAGGGCCGAGCTTTCTTT. It specifies CASSQEQGRAFF.

The rearrangement links TRBV7-9 to TRBJ2-7; D remains ambiguous. V gave up 5 bases and J gave up 7 bases, with 9 bases separating them. From germline, CDR1 is SEHNR and CDR2 FQNEAQ (reference sequence). The CDR3 is 11 amino acids. Written as DNA, the CDR3 is TGTGCCAGCAGCGCCAGTGGGGAGCAGTACTTC. Encoded protein: CASSASGEQYF.

Turning to this clone: Compared with germline, one end of the junction differs, possibly owing to a read error. The rearrangement uses TRBV6-2 or TRBV6-3 and TRBJ1-1; maybe TRBD1 (5 bases). The length of the CDR3 is 12 residues. Germline CDR1 MNHEY, CDR2 SVGEGT. As DNA, the CDR3 is TGTGCCAGCTGGACACTGAACAATGACGCTTTATTT. Translated: CASWTLNNDALF.

Within the sample, this clone is medium-sized. Other nucleotide sequences from this sample produce the same CDR3. The rearrangement links TRBV4-1 to TRBJ1-6, with 7 positions matching TRBD1. Germline CDR1 and CDR2: MGHRA and YSYEKL. The trim removed 4 bases at V and 6 bases at J, leaving 6 bases unmatched. This CDR3 region has 15 residues. CDR3 in amino acids: CASSLGTDLNSPLHF. CDR3 nucleotide sequence: TGCGCCAGCAGCCTAGGGACAGATCTTAATTCACCCCTCCACTTT.

The CDR3: CASSLVGNSGNTIYF. The CDR3 DNA reads TGCGCCAGCAGCTTGGTGGGCAATTCTGGAAACACCATATATTTT. The rearrangement links TRBV5-1 to TRBJ1-3, with unresolved D. V lost 0 bases and J lost 1, with 8 bases in between. The CDR3 contains 15 residues. In germline, CDR1 is SGHRS, CDR2 YFSETQ.

This clone was seen only a few times. This chain connects TRBV6-1 to TRBJ2-3, with D unclear. This CDR3 comprises 14 residues. Trimming removed 3 bases from V and 0 bases from J, with 7 bases in between. Germline CDR1 is MNHNS and CDR2 is SASEGT. CDR3 coding DNA: TGTGCCAGCAGTGATAACCTGAGCACAGATACGCAGTATTTT. Its translation is CASSDNLSTDTQYF.